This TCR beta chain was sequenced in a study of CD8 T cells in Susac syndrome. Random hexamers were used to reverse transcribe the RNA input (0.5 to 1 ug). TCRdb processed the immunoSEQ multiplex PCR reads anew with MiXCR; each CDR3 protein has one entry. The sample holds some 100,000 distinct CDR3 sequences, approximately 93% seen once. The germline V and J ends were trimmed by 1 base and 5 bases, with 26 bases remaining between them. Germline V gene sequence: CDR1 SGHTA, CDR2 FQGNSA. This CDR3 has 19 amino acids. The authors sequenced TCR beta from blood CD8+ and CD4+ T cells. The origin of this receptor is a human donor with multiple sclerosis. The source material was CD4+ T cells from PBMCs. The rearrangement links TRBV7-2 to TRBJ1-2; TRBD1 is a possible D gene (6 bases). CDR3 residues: CASSLERLGSGEVKYGYTF. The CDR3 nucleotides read TGTGCCAGCAGCTTAGAAAGGTTAGGGTCAGGGGAAGTCAAGTATGGCTACACCTTC.